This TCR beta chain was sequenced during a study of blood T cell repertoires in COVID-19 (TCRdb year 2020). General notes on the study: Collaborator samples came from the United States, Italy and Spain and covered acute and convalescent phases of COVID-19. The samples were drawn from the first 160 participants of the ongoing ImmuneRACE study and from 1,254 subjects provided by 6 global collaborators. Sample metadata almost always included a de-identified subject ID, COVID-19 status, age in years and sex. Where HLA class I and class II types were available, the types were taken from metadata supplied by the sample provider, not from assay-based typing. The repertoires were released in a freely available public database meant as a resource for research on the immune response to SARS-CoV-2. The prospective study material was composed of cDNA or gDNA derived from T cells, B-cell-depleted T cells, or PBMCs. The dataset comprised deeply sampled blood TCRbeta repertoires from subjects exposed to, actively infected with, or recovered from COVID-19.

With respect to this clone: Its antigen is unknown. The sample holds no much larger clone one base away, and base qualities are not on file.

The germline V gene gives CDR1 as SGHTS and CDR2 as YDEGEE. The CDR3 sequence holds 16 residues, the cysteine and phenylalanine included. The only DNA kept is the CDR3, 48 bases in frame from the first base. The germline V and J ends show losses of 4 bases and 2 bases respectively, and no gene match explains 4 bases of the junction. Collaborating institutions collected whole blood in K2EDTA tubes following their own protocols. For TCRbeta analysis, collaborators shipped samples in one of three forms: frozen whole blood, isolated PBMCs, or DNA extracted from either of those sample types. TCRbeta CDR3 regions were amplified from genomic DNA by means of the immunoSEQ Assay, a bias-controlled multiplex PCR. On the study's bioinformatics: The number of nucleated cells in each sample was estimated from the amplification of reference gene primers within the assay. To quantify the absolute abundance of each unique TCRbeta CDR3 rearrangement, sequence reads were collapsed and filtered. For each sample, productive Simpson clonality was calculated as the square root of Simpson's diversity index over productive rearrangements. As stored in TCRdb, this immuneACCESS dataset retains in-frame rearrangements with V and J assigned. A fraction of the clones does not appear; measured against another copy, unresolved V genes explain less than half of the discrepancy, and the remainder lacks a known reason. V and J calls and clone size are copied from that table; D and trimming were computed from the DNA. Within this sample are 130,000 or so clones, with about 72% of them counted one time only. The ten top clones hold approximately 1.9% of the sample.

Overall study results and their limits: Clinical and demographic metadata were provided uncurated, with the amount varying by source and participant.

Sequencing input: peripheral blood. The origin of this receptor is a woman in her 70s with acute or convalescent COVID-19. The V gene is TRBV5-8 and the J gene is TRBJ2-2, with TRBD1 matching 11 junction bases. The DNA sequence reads TGTGCCAGCAGCATAGGACAGGGGGCCAACACCGGGGAGCTGTTTTTT. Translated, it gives CASSIGQGANTGELFF.